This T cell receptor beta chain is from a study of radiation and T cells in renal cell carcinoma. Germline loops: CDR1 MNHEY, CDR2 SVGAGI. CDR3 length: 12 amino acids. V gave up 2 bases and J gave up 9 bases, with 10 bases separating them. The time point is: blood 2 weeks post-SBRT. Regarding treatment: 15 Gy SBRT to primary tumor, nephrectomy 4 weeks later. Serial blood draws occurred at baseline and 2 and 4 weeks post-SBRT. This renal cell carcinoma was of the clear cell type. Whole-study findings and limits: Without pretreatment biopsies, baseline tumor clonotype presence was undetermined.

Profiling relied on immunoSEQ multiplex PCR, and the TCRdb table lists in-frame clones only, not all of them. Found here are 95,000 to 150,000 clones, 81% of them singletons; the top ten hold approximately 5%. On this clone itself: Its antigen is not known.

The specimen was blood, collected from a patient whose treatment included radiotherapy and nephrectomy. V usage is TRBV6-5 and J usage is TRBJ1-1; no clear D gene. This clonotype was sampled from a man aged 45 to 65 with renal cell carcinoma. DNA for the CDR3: TGTGCCAGCAGTTACCCCGGGTCTCAAGCTTTCTTT. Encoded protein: CASSYPGSQAFF.